This TCR beta chain comes out of a study of blood T cells in healthy people across ages. The use of a sample-barcoded 5' primer and a J-beta primer mix characterized a second PCR of about 7 to 12 cycles. Via MiXCR, TCRdb re-called the 5' RACE reads, giving one row per CDR3 protein. In the table there are approximately 800,000 distinct CDR3 sequences, roughly 60% of which are singletons. Whole-study results and caveats: The study found more naive CD4+ cells and higher diversity in long-lived than aged donors.

This clonotype occurred a few times. Its matching antigen is unknown. The sequence derives from a man aged 25 to 40 in good health. Sequencing was carried out using blood.

CDR3 sequence (DNA): TGCAGTGCTAGAGATGGGGAGAGAAGGACAGGAAAGACCCAAGAGACCCAGTACTTC. Translated: CSARDGERRTGKTQETQYF. The chain links TRBV20-1 to TRBJ2-7, with 7 positions matching TRBD1. The J call may be wrong; the DNA end is better matched by TRBJ2-5. The CDR3 is made up of 19 amino acids. The germline V gene encodes CDR1 DFQATT and CDR2 SNEGSKA (reference sequence).